These 12 T cell receptor beta chains were all obtained from the same sample, sequenced in a study of CD8+CD57+ T cells in acquired aplastic anemia. The TCR beta profiling, which covered VDJ combination and CDR3 sequence, was carried out using genomic DNA as the template. One entry per CDR3 protein, called by TCRdb with MiXCR from the reads. The table has about 190,000 distinct CDR3 sequences, 50% to 55% seen once. Sequencing was performed on sorted CD4+, CD8+, or CD8+CD57+ T cells (not recorded which) from PBMCs. The receptors derive from a human donor in good health, serving as a control.

As DNA, the CDR3 is TGTGCCAGCGGGAATGAAAAACTGTTTTTT. This translates into CASGNEKLFF. The V and J genes are TRBV11-2 and TRBJ1-4, with D hard to call. This CDR3 is built from 10 residues. Trimming left V 8 bases short and J 5 bases short, with 3 bases between. Germline CDR1 and CDR2: SGHAT and FQNNGV.

There are many counts of this clonotype. This chain links TRBV28 with TRBJ1-4; no firm D call. The CDR3 contains 11 residues. The germline V and J ends were trimmed by 3 bases and 16 bases, with 12 bases remaining between them. Germline V lookup: CDR1 MDHEN, CDR2 SYDVKM. CDR3 sequence reads: CASSLGWGRFF. The CDR3 DNA sequence: TGTGCCAGCAGTTTGGGATGGGGTCGGTTTTTT. The whole variable domain, filled in from reference TRBV28 and TRBJ1-4, reads DVKVTQSSRYLVKRTGEKVFLECVQDMDHENMFWYRQDPGLGLRLIYFSYDVKMKEKGDIPEGYSVSREKKERFSLILESASTNQTSMYLCASSLGWGRFFGSGTQLSVL.

V usage is TRBV18 and J usage is TRBJ2-1; D is perhaps TRBD2 (6 bases). The CDR3 consists of 15 residues. Deletions cut 0 bases from V and 9 bases from J, with 15 bases between. CDR1 is KGHSH, CDR2 LQKENI, per germline. The CDR3 loop is CASSPPWDQGGEQFF. In nucleotides, the CDR3 is TGTGCCAGCTCACCACCGTGGGACCAGGGAGGTGAGCAGTTCTTC.

This clonotype came up a few times. This chain uses TRBV2 with TRBJ2-7, with 7 bases aligning to TRBD2. The CDR3 totals 16 residues. V shed 4 bases, J shed 0 bases, and the junction held 9 bases outside the gene matches. The V gene's germline CDR1 is SNHLY and CDR2 FYNNEI. This CDR3 reads CASSGELAESSYEQYF. The CDR3 nucleotides read TGTGCCAGCAGTGGGGAGCTAGCGGAAAGCTCCTACGAGCAGTACTTC. Drawing the rest from reference TRBV2 and TRBJ2-7, the complete variable domain is EPEVTQTPSHQVTQMGQEVILRCVPISNHLYFYWYRQILGQKVEFLVSFYNNEISEKSEIFDDQFSVERPDGSNFTLKIRSTKLEDSAMYFCASSGELAESSYEQYFGPGTRLTVT.

This clonotype was recorded only once. Just one base apart from a much larger clone, this may be a read error. This is likely a read error, given that the CDR3 carries no conserved phenylalanine or tryptophan at its end. The rearrangement joins TRBV9 to TRBJ2-2; no clear D. Germline CDR1 SGDLS, CDR2 YYNGEE. The CDR3 is 14 residues long. The germline V and J ends were trimmed by 4 bases and 6 bases, with 13 bases remaining between them. The CDR3 loop reads CASSQTGWAGELFS. In nucleotides, the CDR3 is TGTGCCAGCAGCCAAACGGGTTGGGCCGGGGAGCTGTTTTCT.

V usage is TRBV7-6 and J usage is TRBJ2-5; a weak D match, TRBD1 (6 bases). The CDR3 has 19 residues. V lost 0 bases and J lost 9, with 29 bases in between. Germline V lookup: CDR1 SGHVS, CDR2 FNYEAQ. CDR3 sequence reads: CASSLARLRGHPKNQPQYF. For the CDR3, the DNA is TGTGCCAGCAGCTTAGCGAGACTCAGGGGACATCCCAAAAATCAGCCCCAGTACTTC.

This clonotype was recorded many times. The gene calls are TRBV5-6 and TRBJ1-1, with TRBD1 identical over 7 bases. V lost 0 bases, J lost 5 bases, and 4 bases stayed unmatched. CDR3 size: 14 residues. The germline V gene has CDR1 SGHDT and CDR2 YYEEEE. The CDR3 is CASSLVPRGTEAFF. CDR3 DNA sequence: TGTGCCAGCAGCTTGGTCCCCAGGGGGACTGAAGCTTTCTTT.

J is TRBJ1-1 and V is TRBV30, with a tentative D call TRBD1 (5 bases). Germline-derived CDR1 and CDR2 are GTSNPN and SVGIG (reference sequence). The CDR3 has 17 amino acids. Trimming stripped 2 bases from V and 0 bases from J, with 19 bases between. Here the CDR3 reads CAWSPRPGRMMNTEAFF. The CDR3 coding sequence is TGTGCCTGGAGTCCCCGCCCGGGACGGATGATGAACACTGAAGCTTTCTTT.

The V gene is TRBV25-1, the J gene TRBJ2-7; D uncertain. This CDR3 contains 14 residues. V was pared by 4 bases and J by 4 bases, with 14 bases between. CDR1 MGHDK and CDR2 SYGVNS come from the germline V gene. CDR3 sequence: CASSGSPSSYEQYF. The CDR3 DNA is TGTGCCAGCAGTGGCTCCCCTAGTTCATACGAGCAGTACTTC.

To note about this clonotype: The junction departs from the called germline gene at one end, perhaps through a read error. The chain couples TRBV9 to TRBJ1-2; no reliable D call. The length of the CDR3 is 15 residues. Germline CDR1 is SGDLS and CDR2 is YYNGEE. CDR3: CASSFLDGSDYGYTF. In DNA, the CDR3 is TGCGCCAGCAGCTTTCTTGATGGGTCAGACTATGGCTACACCTTC.

This CDR3 is CSSHGQGKFHTEAFF. The CDR3 bases are TGCAGCAGCCACGGACAGGGGAAATTTCACACTGAAGCTTTCTTT. This sequence joins TRBV29-1 and TRBJ1-1; TRBD1 agrees at 9 bases. This CDR3 comprises 15 residues. Trimming took 8 bases from V and 3 from J; bases not matched to a gene: 13. Germline CDR1 SQVTM, CDR2 ANQGSEA.

This clonotype was seen repeatedly, ten times or more. This chain connects TRBV7-8 to TRBJ1-2; D ambiguous. CDR1 is SGHVS and CDR2 is FQNEAQ in the germline V gene. CDR3 length equals 17 residues. With 4 bases removed from V and 4 bases from J, the gap between germline ends came to 22 bases. In DNA form, the CDR3 reads TGTGCCAGCAGCTACTGGGTTCGGGGTGGCGGGTCCTATGGCTACACCTTC. This translates into CASSYWVRGGGSYGYTF.